The 27 T cell receptor beta chains listed next were all sequenced from one sample in a study of OX40 agonist ivuxolimab in advanced cancers. The library was built by means of the immunoSEQ multiplex PCR assay. What TCRdb holds here is the immuneACCESS table cut down to in-frame rearrangements. Part of the clones is not present; checked against another copy, under half of the missing clones reflect an unresolved V gene, and the others are unexplained. A total of tens of thousands of clones appear in this sample, 80% to 90% of them only once. More than 2% of the sample is in the top ten clones. This specimen consisted of CD4+ or CD8+ T cells sorted from blood, obtained in a trial of the OX40 agonist ivuxolimab. The receptors shown here come from an adult with an advanced solid tumor such as melanoma, head and neck, liver or kidney cancer.

This chain links TRBV19 with TRBJ2-3, with TRBD1 matching 10 bases. V was pared by 3 bases and J by 9 bases, with 12 bases of the junction left unmatched. The germline V gene has CDR1 LNHDA and CDR2 SQIVND (reference sequence). The CDR3 is made up of 16 amino acids. Here the CDR3 reads CASSIGGQGTRWTQYF. CDR3 in DNA: TGTGCCAGTAGTATCGGGGGACAGGGGACCCGTTGGACGCAGTATTTT.

The rearrangement links TRBV19 to TRBJ2-3; D is ambiguous. CDR3 length equals 15 residues. Looked up from germline, CDR1 is LNHDA and CDR2 is SQIVND (reference sequence). Between the trimmed V and J ends, which lost 6 bases and 2 bases, there was a span of 15 bases. As DNA, the CDR3 is TGTGCCAGTAGCCCTGGCAGATCATTCACAGATACGCAGTATTTT. Its translation is CASSPGRSFTDTQYF.

The sample holds one count of this clone. V usage is TRBV7-9 and J usage is TRBJ1-1; D remains ambiguous. CDR3 length: 15 amino acids. CDR1 SEHNR and CDR2 FQNEAQ come from the germline V gene (reference sequence). The ends were cut back, 1 base at V and 0 bases at J, with 9 bases in the middle. For the CDR3, the DNA is TGTGCCAGCAGCTTAGGCACGACCATGAACACTGAAGCTTTCTTT. Translation: CASSLGTTMNTEAFF.

The J gene is TRBJ2-5, the V gene TRBV4-1; no reliable D call. The CDR3 loop spans 14 amino acids. Between the trimmed V and J ends, which lost 3 bases and 5 bases, there was a span of 13 bases. Germline assignment: CDR1 MGHRA and CDR2 YSYEKL. This chain's CDR3 is CASSQPTTRETQYF. In nucleotides, the CDR3 is TGCGCCAGCAGCCAGCCGACGACGCGGGAGACCCAGTACTTC.

This clone showed up just once. The chain combines TRBV7-2 with TRBJ2-5; TRBD2 matches at 12 bases. This CDR3 is built from 17 residues. Per germline, CDR1 SGHTA and CDR2 FQGNSA. V dropped 5 bases and J dropped 4; count of bases not matched to a gene: 11. The CDR3 DNA reads as TGTGCCAGCAGCCCACATGCTAGCGGGGGGGCCGGAGAGACCCAGTACTTC. It is translated as CASSPHASGGAGETQYF.

This clone was found a few times. The J gene is TRBJ2-7, the V gene TRBV6-1; TRBD1 matches 8 bases. The CDR3 runs 18 residues. Per germline, CDR1 MNHNS and CDR2 SASEGT. V dropped 3 bases and J dropped 1; count of bases not matched to a gene: 14. The CDR3 coding sequence is TGTGCCAGCAGTGATGGGACAGGCGATCACTTAGCGTCCTACGAGCAGTACTTC. It codes for CASSDGTGDHLASYEQYF.

The table lists this clone with a few counts. The CDR3, as DNA: TGTGCCAGCAGGTCGAACGAGGCTACCGGGGCCAACGTCCTGACTTTC. Encoded protein: CASRSNEATGANVLTF. V and J are TRBV6-6 and TRBJ2-6; D uncertain. Germline lookup yields CDR1 MNHNY and CDR2 SVGAGI (reference sequence). V was cut by 6 bases and J by 4 bases, with 16 bases left in between. The CDR3 consists of 16 residues.

The chain recombines TRBV5-4 with TRBJ2-7; 8 bases agree with TRBD1. Germline CDR1 is SGHNT and CDR2 is YYREEE (reference sequence). The junction had 10 bases not matched to a gene; V was cut back by 4 bases and J by 1 base. CDR3 length equals 16 residues. The CDR3 loop is CASSPSGGQGSYEQYF. The DNA of the CDR3 is TGTGCCAGCAGCCCATCAGGGGGCCAAGGGTCCTACGAGCAGTACTTC.

This chain uses TRBV5-6 with TRBJ2-2, with D hard to call. Germline-derived CDR1 and CDR2 are SGHDT and YYEEEE. The CDR3 sequence is 13 residues long. Trimming pared 2 bases from V and 7 bases from J, leaving 9 bases between. CDR3 protein: CASSFRQYGELFF. The DNA of the CDR3 is TGTGCCAGCAGCTTCCGGCAGTACGGGGAGCTGTTTTTT.

The J gene is TRBJ1-1, the V gene TRBV6-5, with 10 bases that match TRBD1. This CDR3 region has 14 residues. Germline lookup yields CDR1 MNHEY and CDR2 SVGAGI. J was trimmed by 5 bases and V by 3 bases; bases with no gene match: 3. CDR3 in DNA: TGTGCCAGCAGTTATCGGACAGGGGGGACTGAAGCTTTCTTT. This codes for CASSYRTGGTEAFF.

The chain uses TRBV19 and TRBJ2-5, with 8 bases matching TRBD1. Germline trimming cut 6 bases from V and 0 bases from J; bases unmatched to any gene: 6. Germline lookup yields CDR1 LNHDA and CDR2 SQIVND (reference sequence). The CDR3 runs to 15 residues. Here the CDR3 DNA reads TGTGCCAGTAGCCTCGACAGGGGCCACCAAGAGACCCAGTACTTC. It specifies CASSLDRGHQETQYF.

The V and J genes are TRBV19 and TRBJ1-4, with D possibly being TRBD1 (5 bases). CDR1 and CDR2 (germline): LNHDA, SQIVND (reference sequence). V lost 4 bases and J 4 bases, leaving 10 bases between the germline ends. The CDR3 consists of 14 residues. The CDR3: CASSTQVINEKLFF. CDR3 nucleotides: TGTGCCAGTAGTACACAGGTTATTAATGAAAAACTGTTTTTT.

V is TRBV6-6 and J is TRBJ2-7, with D uncertain. Trimming took off 6 bases at V and 0 bases at J, with 6 bases between the two ends. This CDR3 has 12 amino acids. CDR1 is MNHNY, CDR2 SVGAGI, per germline (reference sequence). DNA of the CDR3: TGTGCCAGCAGGGACGGCTCCTACGAGCAGTACTTC. Amino acid sequence: CASRDGSYEQYF.

This chain connects TRBV7-3 to TRBJ2-2; D is perhaps TRBD1 (6 bases). This CDR3 has 18 amino acids. V shed 0 bases and J shed 4 bases, with 18 bases lying between them. CDR1 is SGHTA and CDR2 is FQGTGA in the germline V gene. In DNA, the CDR3 is TGTGCCAGCAGCTTAACCGCGTCTCAGGGGATTGTCACCGGGGAGCTGTTTTTT. Its protein is CASSLTASQGIVTGELFF.

The V gene is TRBV11-2, the J gene TRBJ1-3; D call uncertain. Germline V CDR1 and CDR2: SGHAT, FQNNGV. The CDR3 has 13 residues. Trimming cost V 3 bases and J 4 bases, with 7 bases left between them. For the CDR3, the DNA is TGTGCCAGCAGCTTTCCGACCGGAAACACCATATATTTT. This sequence encodes CASSFPTGNTIYF.

The chain combines TRBV5-5 with TRBJ2-2, with TRBD2 as a possible D gene (5 bases). Germline lookup yields CDR1 SGHKS and CDR2 YYEKEE (reference sequence). The CDR3 spans 8 residues. In DNA, the CDR3 is TGTAGGAGGGGGGAGCTGTTTTTT. Translated, it gives CRRGELFF.

The chain is built from TRBV2 and TRBJ2-5; D is undetermined. This CDR3 spans 12 amino acids. Germline values: CDR1 SNHLY, CDR2 FYNNEI. Trimming removed 6 bases at V and 2 bases at J, with 7 bases between. Here the CDR3 DNA reads TGTGCCAGCAGGGCCTCACAAGAGACCCAGTACTTC. Translation gives CASRASQETQYF.

This clone has a single count. This rearrangement joins TRBV5-5 to TRBJ2-7; D is uncertain. CDR3 length: 11 residues. Germline CDR1 reads SGHKS; CDR2 reads YYEKEE (reference sequence). The V and J ends lost 0 bases and 4 bases respectively, with 2 bases between them. CDR3 nucleotides: TGTGCCAGCAGCTTGGGGTACGAGCAGTACTTC. Its protein product is CASSLGYEQYF.

The chain combines TRBV23-1 with TRBJ2-1; possibly TRBD1 or TRBD2 for D (5 bases each). TRBV23-1 is an ORF for which the function is uncertain. V dropped 7 bases and J dropped 4 bases, with 14 bases sitting between them. This CDR3 spans 14 amino acids. The DNA of the CDR3 is TGCGCCAGCACCCGGGACGGGGCTTACAATGAGCAGTTCTTC. This gives the protein CASTRDGAYNEQFF.

V usage is TRBV30 and J usage is TRBJ2-2, with D maybe TRBD1 (6 bases). This CDR3 has 15 amino acids. Germline CDR1 and CDR2: GTSNPN and SVGIG (reference sequence). Deletions cut 2 bases from V and 3 bases from J, with 13 bases between. The CDR3 region has the DNA TGTGCCTGGAGTCCCGGACAGTCTTACACCGGGGAGCTGTTTTTT. Residues: CAWSPGQSYTGELFF.

V is TRBV6-6 and J is TRBJ1-6; no definite D call. Per the germline V gene, CDR1 is MNHNY and CDR2 is SVGAGI (reference sequence). The CDR3 contains 14 residues. V lost 5 bases and J 8 bases, leaving 13 bases between the germline ends. CDR3 sequence (DNA): TGTGCCAGCAGTACAGAGGGTATCGATTCACCCCTCCACTTT. Translating it yields CASSTEGIDSPLHF.

This sequence joins TRBV19 and TRBJ1-1, with 7 bases aligning to TRBD1. V lost 9 bases to trimming and J lost 0 bases; unmatched junction nucleotides: 4. Germline CDR1 reads LNHDA; CDR2 reads SQIVND (reference sequence). This CDR3 comprises 13 residues. CDR3 residues: CASAGQMNTEAFF. In nucleotides, the CDR3 is TGTGCCAGCGCGGGACAGATGAACACTGAAGCTTTCTTT. The complete variable domain, with remaining parts taken from reference TRBV19 and TRBJ1-1, reads DGGITQSPKYLFRKEGQNVTLSCEQNLNHDAMYWYRQDPGQGLRLIYYSQIVNDFQKGDIAEGYSVSREKKESFPLTVTSAQKNPTAFYLCASAGQMNTEAFFGQGTRLTVV.

V is TRBV19 and J is TRBJ1-2, with D uncertain. The CDR3 has 13 residues. Germline V gene sequence: CDR1 LNHDA, CDR2 SQIVND (reference sequence). Trimming shortened V by 8 bases and J by 5 bases, and 15 bases separated the two germline ends. The CDR3 here is CASGGQIVYGYTF. In DNA form, the CDR3 reads TGTGCCAGTGGAGGTCAGATTGTTTATGGCTACACCTTC.

The chain recombines TRBV5-1 with TRBJ1-5; D perhaps matches TRBD1 (6 bases). V dropped 2 bases and J dropped 1 base, with 10 bases sitting between them. CDR1 and CDR2 (germline): SGHRS, YFSETQ. The CDR3 has 15 amino acids. In DNA form, the CDR3 reads TGCGCCAGCAGCTTAGAAGGGGGAAGCAATCAGCCCCAGCATTTT. Its protein product is CASSLEGGSNQPQHF.

The V call is TRBV11-2, the J call TRBJ2-2; 9 bases agree with TRBD1. V lost 2 bases, J lost 4 bases, and 8 bases stayed unmatched. Germline V gene sequence: CDR1 SGHAT, CDR2 FQNNGV. CDR3 length: 17 amino acids. The CDR3 here is CASSLFTGGKSTGELFF. In DNA, the CDR3 is TGTGCCAGCAGCTTATTTACAGGGGGCAAGTCCACCGGGGAGCTGTTTTTT.

This sequence joins TRBV5-8 and TRBJ2-7; TRBD1 agrees at 9 bases. Germline CDR1 reads SGHTS; CDR2 reads YDEGEE. Trimming removed 3 bases from V and 4 bases from J; junction bases left unmatched: 5. The CDR3 sequence is 14 residues long. The CDR3, as DNA: TGTGCCAGCAGCTCTGGACAGGGGTTATACGAGCAGTACTTC. This codes for CASSSGQGLYEQYF.

This chain links TRBV6-5 with TRBJ2-7, with D possibly matching TRBD2 (7 bases). The CDR3 consists of 16 residues. The V end lost 4 bases, the J end lost 1 base, and 17 bases lay between the germline ends. Germline V gene lookup returns CDR1 MNHEY and CDR2 SVGAGI. The CDR3, as DNA: TGTGCCAGCAGTTCATACAGGGCTAGCGGTTCCTACGAGCAGTACTTC. This encodes CASSSYRASGSYEQYF.